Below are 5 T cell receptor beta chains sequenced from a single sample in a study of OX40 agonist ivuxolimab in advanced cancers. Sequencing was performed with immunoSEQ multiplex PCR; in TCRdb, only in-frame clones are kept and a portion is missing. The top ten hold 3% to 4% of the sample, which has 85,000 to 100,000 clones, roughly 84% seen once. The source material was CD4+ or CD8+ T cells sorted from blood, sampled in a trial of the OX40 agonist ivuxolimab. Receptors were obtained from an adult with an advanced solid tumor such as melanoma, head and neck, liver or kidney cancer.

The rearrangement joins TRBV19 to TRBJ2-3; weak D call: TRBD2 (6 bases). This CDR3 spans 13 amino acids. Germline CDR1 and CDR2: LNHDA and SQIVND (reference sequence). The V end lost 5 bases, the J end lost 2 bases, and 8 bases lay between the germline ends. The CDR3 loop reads CASSGGLTDTQYF. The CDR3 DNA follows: TGTGCCAGTAGTGGGGGACTCACAGATACGCAGTATTTT.

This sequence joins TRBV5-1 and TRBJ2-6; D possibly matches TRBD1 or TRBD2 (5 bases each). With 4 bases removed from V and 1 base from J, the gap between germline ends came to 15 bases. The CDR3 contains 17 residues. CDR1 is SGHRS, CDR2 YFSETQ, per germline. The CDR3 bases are TGCGCCAGCAGCCCGGGACCTACTAGATCTGGGGCCAACGTCCTGACTTTC. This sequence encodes CASSPGPTRSGANVLTF.

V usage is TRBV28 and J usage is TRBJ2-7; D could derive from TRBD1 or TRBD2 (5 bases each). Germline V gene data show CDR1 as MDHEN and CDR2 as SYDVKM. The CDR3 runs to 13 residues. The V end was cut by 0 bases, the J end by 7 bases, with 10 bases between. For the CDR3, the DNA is TGTGCCAGCAGTTTATGGGGGACGGGTGAGCAGTACTTC. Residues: CASSLWGTGEQYF.

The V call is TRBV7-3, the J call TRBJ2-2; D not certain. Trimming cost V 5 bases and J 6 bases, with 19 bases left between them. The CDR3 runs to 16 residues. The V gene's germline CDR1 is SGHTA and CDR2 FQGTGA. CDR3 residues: CASSNPGPLGPGELFF. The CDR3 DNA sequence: TGTGCCAGCAGCAATCCTGGACCCTTGGGTCCCGGGGAGCTGTTTTTT.

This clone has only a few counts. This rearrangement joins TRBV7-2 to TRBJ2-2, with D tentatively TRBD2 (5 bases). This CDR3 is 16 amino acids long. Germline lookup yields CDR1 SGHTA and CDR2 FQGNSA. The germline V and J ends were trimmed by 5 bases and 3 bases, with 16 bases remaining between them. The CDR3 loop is CASSPGPADDTGELFF. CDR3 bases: TGTGCCAGCAGCCCCGGTCCAGCGGACGACACCGGGGAGCTGTTTTTT.